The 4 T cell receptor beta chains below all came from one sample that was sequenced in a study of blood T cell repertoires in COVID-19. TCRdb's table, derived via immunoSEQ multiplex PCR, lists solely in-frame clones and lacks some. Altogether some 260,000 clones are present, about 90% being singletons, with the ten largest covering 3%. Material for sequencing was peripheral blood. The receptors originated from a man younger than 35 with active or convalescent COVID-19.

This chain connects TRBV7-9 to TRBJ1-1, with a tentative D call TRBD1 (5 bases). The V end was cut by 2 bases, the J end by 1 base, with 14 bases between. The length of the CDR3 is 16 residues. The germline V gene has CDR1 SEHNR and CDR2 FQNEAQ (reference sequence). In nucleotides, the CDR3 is TGTGCCAGCAGCTTAAGGGGAGCGGGACGGAACACTGAAGCTTTCTTT. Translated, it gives CASSLRGAGRNTEAFF.

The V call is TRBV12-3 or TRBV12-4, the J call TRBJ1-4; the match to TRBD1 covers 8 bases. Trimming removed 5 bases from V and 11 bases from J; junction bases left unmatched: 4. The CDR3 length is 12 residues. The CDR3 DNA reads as TGTGCCAGCAGTGGGGACAGGTCGAAACTGTTTTTT. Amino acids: CASSGDRSKLFF.

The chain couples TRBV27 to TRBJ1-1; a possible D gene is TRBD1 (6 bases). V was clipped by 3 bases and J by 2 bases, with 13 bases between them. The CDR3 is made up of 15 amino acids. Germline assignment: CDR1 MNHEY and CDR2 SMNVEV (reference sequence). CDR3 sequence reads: CASSFRGGGNTEAFF. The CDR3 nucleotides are TGTGCCAGCAGTTTTCGGGGGGGCGGTAACACTGAAGCTTTCTTT.

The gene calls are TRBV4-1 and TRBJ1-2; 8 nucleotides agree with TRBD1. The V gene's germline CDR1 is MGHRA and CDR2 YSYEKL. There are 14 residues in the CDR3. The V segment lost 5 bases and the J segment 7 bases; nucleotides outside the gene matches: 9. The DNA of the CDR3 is TGCGCCAGCAGCTCCAGGGGGCGCTTAAGTGGCTACACCTTC. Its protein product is CASSSRGRLSGYTF.